The 10 T cell receptor beta chains below were found in one sample sequenced in a study of CD4 T cells in relation to SARS-CoV-2 and coronaviruses. Sequencing was performed with immunoSEQ multiplex PCR; in TCRdb, only in-frame clones are kept and a portion is missing. The sample records more than 9,000 clones, about 89% being singletons. What was sequenced was naive CD4+ T cells from PBMCs. Subset in this sample: naive CD4+ T cells isolated by negative enrichment. These receptors were taken from an adult with COVID-19.

The V call is TRBV4-1, the J call TRBJ2-3; no clear D. Germline-derived CDR1 and CDR2 are MGHRA and YSYEKL. The CDR3 consists of 11 residues. Trimming took off 1 base at V and 6 bases at J, with 2 bases between the two ends. For the CDR3, the DNA is TGCGCCAGCAGCCAAGCCGATACGCAGTATTTT. It specifies CASSQADTQYF.

The chain is built from TRBV12-3 or TRBV12-4 and TRBJ2-3; the D is unclear. CDR3 size: 12 residues. The V gene lost 5 bases and the J gene lost 0 bases, with 3 bases spanning the gap. The DNA for the CDR3 is TGTGCCAGCAGTCCAAGCACAGATACGCAGTATTTT. Translated: CASSPSTDTQYF.

This rearrangement joins TRBV5-1 to TRBJ2-1; D is perhaps TRBD1 (6 bases). Looked up from germline, CDR1 is SGHRS and CDR2 is YFSETQ. V was clipped by 4 bases and J by 3 bases, with 8 bases between them. The CDR3 spans 13 residues. The chain's CDR3 is CASSADSYNEQFF. CDR3 sequence (DNA): TGCGCCAGCAGCGCGGACAGCTACAATGAGCAGTTCTTC.

This clone was counted once. The chain employs TRBV5-6 and TRBJ2-5, with TRBD2 identical over 8 bases. The CDR3 consists of 14 residues. Trimming took 0 bases from V and 5 from J; bases not matched to a gene: 3. The germline gives CDR1 SGHDT, CDR2 YYEEEE. CDR3 sequence reads: CASSLVRGGETQYF. CDR3 nucleotides: TGTGCCAGCAGCTTGGTTCGGGGGGGCGAGACCCAGTACTTC.

The chain links TRBV18 to TRBJ1-4; no clear D gene. The CDR3 consists of 16 residues. Germline CDR1 and CDR2: KGHSH and LQKENI. Trimming shortened V by 6 bases and J by 5 bases, and 19 bases separated the two germline ends. DNA of the CDR3: TGTGCCAGCTCCCCCGAACGGGCCGGAGGGAATGAAAAACTGTTTTTT. Its translation: CASSPERAGGNEKLFF.

The chain carries TRBV6-5 and TRBJ1-2, with TRBD1 matching over 7 bases. The J segment lost 4 bases and the V segment lost 1 base, leaving 0 bases of the junction unmatched. The CDR3 contains 13 residues. CDR1 and CDR2 (germline): MNHEY, SVGAGI. CDR3 coding DNA: TGTGCCAGCAGTTACTGGGACAGCTATGGCTACACCTTC. Its protein product is CASSYWDSYGYTF.

V and J are TRBV12-3 or TRBV12-4 and TRBJ1-2, with TRBD1 as a possible D gene (5 bases). This CDR3 contains 13 residues. V was pared by 6 bases and J by 10 bases, with 18 bases between. The CDR3 nucleotides are TGTGCCAGCAGCCCACAGGACTCTATAGCCTACACCTTC. As protein: CASSPQDSIAYTF.

This sequence joins TRBV4-1 and TRBJ2-7; D might be TRBD1 (6 bases). Germline values: CDR1 MGHRA, CDR2 YSYEKL. V was pared by 0 bases and J by 4 bases, with 16 bases between. CDR3 length: 16 amino acids. Here the CDR3 reads CASSQDSTGISYEQYF. The CDR3, as DNA: TGCGCCAGCAGCCAAGATAGCACAGGGATATCTTACGAGCAGTACTTC.

With respect to this clone: At the DNA level, this CDR3 is encoded by other sequences in the same sample as well. This sequence joins TRBV18 and TRBJ2-2; the match to TRBD1 covers 8 bases. Germline V gene lookup returns CDR1 KGHSH and CDR2 LQKENI. V gave up 3 bases and J gave up 0 bases; unmatched junction bases: 6. The CDR3 loop spans 17 amino acids. The CDR3 region is CASSPPAGGANTGELFF. The CDR3 bases are TGTGCCAGCTCACCGCCGGCAGGGGGCGCGAACACCGGGGAGCTGTTTTTT.

This clone was recorded a few times. The V gene is TRBV28, the J gene TRBJ1-5, with D perhaps matching TRBD1 (5 bases). The germline gives CDR1 MDHEN, CDR2 SYDVKM. The CDR3 covers 15 residues. V was trimmed by 5 bases and J by 2 bases, leaving 13 bases between them. The chain's CDR3 is CASSRPRVGNQPQHF. The CDR3 nucleotides are TGTGCCAGCAGTCGCCCCAGGGTTGGCAATCAGCCCCAGCATTTT.